This T cell receptor beta chain was captured by sequencing in a study of CD8 T cells in ankylosing spondylitis. Whole-study findings and limits: CD8+ by phenotype, disease-linked clones were relatively rare in peripheral blood. Seemingly characteristic of ankylosing spondylitis blood was a TCR beta motif consisting of under ten highly homologous variants.

This clonotype was seen at least ten times. The antigen remains undetermined. TCRdb fed the 5' RACE reads into MiXCR, producing one record per CDR3 protein. The sample shows roughly 130,000 distinct CDR3 sequences, 7% of them seen only once. In germline, CDR1 is SQVTM, CDR2 ANQGSEA. The CDR3 runs 13 residues. Trimming removed 6 bases from V and 1 base from J, with 12 bases in between. What was sequenced was blood, either unsorted or a sorted T cell fraction (not recorded which). This sequence originates from a male donor with ankylosing spondylitis or in good health (not recorded which). The chain is built from TRBV29-1 and TRBJ1-1; maybe TRBD1 (5 bases). CDR3 nucleotide sequence: TGCAGCGTGATGGGGCAGGGGAACACTGAAGCTTTCTTT. It yields the protein CSVMGQGNTEAFF.